This T cell receptor beta chain was recovered during a study of cytomegalovirus exposure and HLA in healthy donors. Study information: From some 190 million T cells, an earlier analysis saw 110 million or so unique TCR beta sequences.

This CDR3 has 16 amino acids. Trimming pared 0 bases from V and 0 bases from J, leaving 10 bases between. Germline V gene sequence: CDR1 SGHRS, CDR2 YFSETQ. Regarding the study as a whole: Later on, an analysis found that several of the most significant clusters appeared to be linked to common viral pathogens, which included parvovirus B19. It was 160 or so TCR beta chains that were listed as cytomegalovirus-associated.

PCR employed 60 Vbeta and 13 Jbeta primers. Sequenced by immunoSEQ multiplex PCR; TCRdb stores in-frame clones only, minus some. The repertoire consists of 85,000 to 130,000 clones, with 80% to 90% occurring once and the leading ten covering about 1.6%. As concerns this clone: Its antigen is not identified.

The sequenced material came from PBMCs. This receptor was obtained from a man aged 45 to 65 in good health and CMV-seronegative. This sequence joins TRBV5-1 and TRBJ1-3; D unresolved. CDR3: CASSLGASHSGNTIYF. CDR3 coding DNA: TGCGCCAGCAGCTTGGGGGCCAGCCACTCTGGAAACACCATATATTTT.